This T cell receptor beta chain was identified in a study of blood T cell repertoires in COVID-19. Overall study: The United States, Italy and Spain provided the acute and convalescent COVID-19 samples.

Trimming took 3 bases from V and 3 from J; bases not matched to a gene: 1. The CDR3 is 13 residues long. The germline gives CDR1 KGHSH, CDR2 LQKENI. Authors' analysis steps: By means of reference gene primer amplification, nucleated cell counts were estimated. Sequencing was performed with immunoSEQ multiplex PCR; in TCRdb, only in-frame clones are kept and a portion is missing. For V, J and clone size, that table is used; D and trimming come from the DNA. The data show under 75,000 clones, with 86% seen just once and about 2.1% held by the top ten. Details on this clone: Within the sample, other DNA sequences also encode this same CDR3.

The sequence came from a man aged 25 to 40 with acute or convalescent COVID-19. The chain links TRBV18 to TRBJ1-2; 7 bases line up with TRBD1. Sequenced sample: peripheral blood. The CDR3 spells CASSPDRDYGYTF. DNA for the CDR3: TGTGCCAGCTCACCCGACAGGGACTATGGCTACACCTTC.